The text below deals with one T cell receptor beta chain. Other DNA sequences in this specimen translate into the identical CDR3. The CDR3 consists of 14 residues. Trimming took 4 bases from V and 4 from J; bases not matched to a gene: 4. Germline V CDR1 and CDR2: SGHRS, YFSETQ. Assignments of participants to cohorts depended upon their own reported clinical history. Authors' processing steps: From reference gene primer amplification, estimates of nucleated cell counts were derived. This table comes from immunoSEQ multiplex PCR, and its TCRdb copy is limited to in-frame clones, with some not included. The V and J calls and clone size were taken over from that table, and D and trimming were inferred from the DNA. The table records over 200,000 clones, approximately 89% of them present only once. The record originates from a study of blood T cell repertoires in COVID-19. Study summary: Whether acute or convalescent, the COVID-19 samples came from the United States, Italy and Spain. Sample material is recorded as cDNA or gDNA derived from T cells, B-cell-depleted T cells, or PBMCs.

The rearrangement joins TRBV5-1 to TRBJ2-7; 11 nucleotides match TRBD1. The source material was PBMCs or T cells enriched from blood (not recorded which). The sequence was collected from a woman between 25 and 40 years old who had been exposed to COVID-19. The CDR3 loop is CASSPGQGAYEQYF. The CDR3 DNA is TGCGCCAGCAGCCCTGGACAGGGGGCTTACGAGCAGTACTTC.